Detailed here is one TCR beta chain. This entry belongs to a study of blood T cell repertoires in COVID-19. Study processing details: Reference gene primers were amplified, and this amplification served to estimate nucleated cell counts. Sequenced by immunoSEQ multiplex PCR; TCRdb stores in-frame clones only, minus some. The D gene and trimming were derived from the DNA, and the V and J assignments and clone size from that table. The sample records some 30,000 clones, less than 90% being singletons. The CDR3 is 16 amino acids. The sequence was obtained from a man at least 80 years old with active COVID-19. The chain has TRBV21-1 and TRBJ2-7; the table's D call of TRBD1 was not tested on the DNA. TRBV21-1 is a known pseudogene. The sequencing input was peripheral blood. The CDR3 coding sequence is TGTGCCAGCGGAAATCCGGGACAGCGTTTCTCCTACGAGCAGTACTTC. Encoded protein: CASGNPGQRFSYEQYF.